The sequence of this TCR beta chain was determined in a study of blood T cell repertoires in COVID-19 (dated by TCRdb to about 2020). Some background on the complete study: Samples covering the acute and convalescent phases of COVID-19 were provided by collaborators in the United States, Italy and Spain. The material from the prospective study consisted of cDNA or gDNA derived from T cells, B-cell-depleted T cells, or PBMCs. The dataset comprised deeply sampled blood TCRbeta repertoires from subjects exposed to, actively infected with, or recovered from COVID-19. A freely available public database, intended as a resource for researchers studying the immune response to SARS-CoV-2, is where the repertoires were released. Samples came from the ongoing ImmuneRACE study (first 160 participants) plus 1,254 subjects from 6 global collaborators. The sample metadata nearly always contained a de-identified subject ID, COVID-19 status, age in years and sex. Where HLA class I and class II types were available, the types were taken from metadata supplied by the sample provider, not from assay-based typing. Study-wide conclusions, independent of this receptor: The quantity of clinical and demographic metadata differed by source and by participant and was supplied without curation.

Regarding this clone: The antigen it recognizes is unknown. No much larger clonotype is one base removed from it; base qualities were not supplied.

At one collaborating source in Seattle, patients were enrolled during active infection and were followed longitudinally through the course of disease. Collaborating institutions collected whole blood in K2EDTA tubes following their own protocols. For TCRbeta analysis, collaborators shipped samples as frozen whole blood, isolated PBMCs, or DNA extracted from either of those sample types. The immunoSEQ Assay, a bias-controlled multiplex PCR, was used to amplify TCRbeta CDR3 regions from genomic DNA. Turning to the authors' computational methods: Nucleated cell counts per sample were estimated from amplification of reference gene primers within the assay. To quantify the absolute abundance of each unique TCRbeta CDR3 rearrangement, sequence reads were collapsed and filtered. For each sample, productive Simpson clonality was calculated as the square root of Simpson's diversity index over productive rearrangements. Sourced from immuneACCESS, this table was stored by TCRdb with only in-frame sequences that have V and J called. A share of the clones is absent; for the studies checked, an unresolved V gene accounts for under half, and the remainder has no known explanation. V, J and clone size were drawn from that table, and D and trimming were deduced from the DNA. Present in this sample are about 230,000 clones, 90% of which were seen just once. Less than 3% of the sample belongs to the ten largest clones.

Clipping removes 6 bases from V and 5 bases from J, with 4 as the unmatched junction base count. CDR1 and CDR2 are drawn from the germline V gene: MDHEN, SYDVKM. From its cysteine to its phenylalanine, the CDR3 spans 13 amino acids. The only DNA kept is the CDR3, 39 bases in frame from the first base. The sequencing input was peripheral blood. This TCR derives from a man aged 25 to 40 with COVID-19, enrolled during active disease. Recombination linked TRBV28 to TRBJ1-2; 9 bases in the middle match TRBD1. CDR3 loop: CASSGGQGYGYTF. The nucleotide sequence reads as follows: TGTGCCAGCAGCGGGGGACAGGGTTATGGCTACACCTTC.